This T cell receptor beta chain was found in a study of cytomegalovirus exposure and HLA in healthy donors. General study findings and limits: There were some public TCRs occurring in many donors, but most TCR sequences were rare. Later work found that TCR association rates differed between HLA loci; DRB1 had the most and HLA-C the fewest.

Amplification used 60 Vbeta primers and 13 Jbeta primers. Sequencing was performed with immunoSEQ multiplex PCR; in TCRdb, only in-frame clones are kept and a portion is missing. The sample has 130,000 to 150,000 clones; around 73% are singletons. Germline values: CDR1 LNHDA, CDR2 SQIVND (reference sequence). V lost 8 bases and J 3 bases, leaving 10 bases between the germline ends. The CDR3 spans 12 residues. Healthy donors of bone marrow made up the group. Turning to this clone: Its antigen is as yet unknown.

The specimen sequenced was PBMCs. The sequence was collected from a woman aged 18-29 years in good health and CMV-seronegative. The gene calls are TRBV19 and TRBJ1-2; D is undetermined. The CDR3 DNA reads TGTGCCAGTCGGCGCGACTACTATGGCTACACCTTC. Protein sequence: CASRRDYYGYTF.